The rows below give T cell receptor beta chains drawn from one sample of a study of T cells in Graves' hyperthyroidism and ophthalmopathy. MiXCR, applied by TCRdb to the multiplex PCR reads, yields one record per CDR3 protein. The sample carries 650,000 to 850,000 distinct CDR3 sequences, over 15% recorded once. Sample: blood. The receptors derive from a woman between 45 and 65 years old with Graves' hyperthyroidism that later progressed to Graves' ophthalmopathy. Each CDR3 is given with its conserved first and last residue. A D gene is named only where the DNA matches it firmly. Clone size appears in some rows only: once, few, many, or a class for an expanded clone.

CDR3aa: CASTQGDTEAFF; CDR3nt: TGTGCCAGCACCCAAGGGGACACTGAAGCTTTCTTT; abundance: .; j_gene: TRBJ1-1; d_gene: .; v_gene: TRBV28; len: 12
CDR3aa: CASSSGDQAFF; CDR3nt: TGTGCCAGCAGTTCAGGAGATCAAGCTTTCTTT; abundance: many; j_gene: TRBJ1-1; d_gene: .; v_gene: TRBV27; len: 11
CDR3aa: CSVWDRGTEAFF; CDR3nt: TGCAGCGTTTGGGACAGGGGAACTGAAGCTTTCTTT; abundance: .; j_gene: TRBJ1-1; d_gene: TRBD1; v_gene: TRBV29-1; len: 12
CDR3aa: CSASNAAGAQGEQYF; CDR3nt: TGCAGTGCTAGTAATGCGGCGGGGGCCCAAGGGGAGCAGTACTTC; abundance: many; j_gene: TRBJ2-7; d_gene: .; v_gene: TRBV20-1; len: 15
CDR3aa: CSADRDEKLFF; CDR3nt: TGCAGTGCCGACAGGGACGAAAAACTGTTTTTT; abundance: many; j_gene: TRBJ1-4; d_gene: TRBD1; v_gene: TRBV20-1; len: 11
CDR3aa: CASSIRQTHNEQFF; CDR3nt: TGTGCCAGTAGTATCCGCCAAACCCACAATGAGCAGTTCTTC; abundance: .; j_gene: TRBJ2-1; d_gene: .; v_gene: TRBV19; len: 14
CDR3aa: CSARDGGLNYGYTF; CDR3nt: TGCAGTGCTAGAGACGGAGGGCTTAACTATGGCTACACCTTC; abundance: few; j_gene: TRBJ1-2; d_gene: .; v_gene: TRBV20-1; len: 14
CDR3aa: CASSTTGPQEPQHF; CDR3nt: TGCGCCAGCAGCACGACCGGGCCTCAGGAGCCCCAGCATTTT; abundance: .; j_gene: TRBJ1-5; d_gene: .; v_gene: TRBV4-1; len: 14
CDR3aa: CASTGQGLEKLFF; CDR3nt: TGTGCCAGCACCGGACAGGGGCTCGAAAAACTGTTTTTT; abundance: .; j_gene: TRBJ1-4; d_gene: TRBD1; v_gene: TRBV7-9; len: 13
CDR3aa: CAWSQLQGASKNIQYF; CDR3nt: TGTGCCTGGAGTCAACTGCAGGGGGCTTCCAAAAACATTCAGTACTTC; abundance: many; j_gene: TRBJ2-4; d_gene: TRBD1; v_gene: TRBV30; len: 16
CDR3aa: CASSHPLRQVNTEAFF; CDR3nt: TGTGCCAGCAGCCACCCATTGAGACAGGTGAACACTGAAGCTTTCTTT; abundance: many; j_gene: TRBJ1-1; d_gene: .; v_gene: TRBV7-9; len: 16